This record concerns one TCR beta chain sequence. Its antigen is not identified. This specimen comes from a study of T cells after posttransplantation cyclophosphamide. General study findings and limits: Donor-recipient repertoire similarity was low at 1-2 months, rising over year one. TRB overlap between skin or GI tissue T cells and blood was limited. Recipient CMV seropositivity and CMV reactivation strongly tracked TRB clonality.

This CDR3 contains 13 residues. Germline V CDR1 and CDR2: MNHEY, SMNVEV (reference sequence). V was clipped by 8 bases and J by 0 bases, with 10 bases between them. The method was immunoSEQ multiplex PCR; TCRdb's version includes in-frame clones alone and lacks a portion of them. The table has 21,000 or so clones, roughly 98% seen once. This chain joins TRBV27 and TRBJ1-1, with a weak D call TRBD1 (5 bases). The material sequenced was naive CD8+ T cells sorted from PBMCs. The sequence came from a man in his forties in good health, CMV-negative, and a related stem cell transplant donor. The CDR3 is CASGEGLNTEAFF. DNA for the CDR3: TGTGCCAGCGGGGAGGGGCTGAACACTGAAGCTTTCTTT.